Detailed here is one T cell receptor (beta chain). The data belong to a study of human thymus T cells. Libraries were prepared by immunoSEQ multiplex PCR; TCRdb keeps only in-frame clonotypes and omits some of them. The sample records about 50,000 clones, around 95% being singletons. Losses at the gene ends were 6 bases for V and 0 bases for J; bases not matched to a gene: 7. Germline V gene lookup returns CDR1 MDHEN and CDR2 SYDVKM. This CDR3 has 16 residues. The source of this sequence is a girl less than two years old with a congenital heart defect but otherwise immunologically healthy. This chain connects TRBV28 to TRBJ2-7; TRBD2 matches 11 bases. The sample comprised blood. The CDR3 region is CASSSPGTSGSYEQYF. DNA for the CDR3: TGTGCCAGCAGCTCCCCCGGGACTAGCGGCTCCTACGAGCAGTACTTC.